In this sample, the clone carrying this T cell receptor beta chain turned up many times. The data were obtained in a study of T cells in Graves' hyperthyroidism and ophthalmopathy. This CDR3 has 17 amino acids. The V end was cut by 4 bases, the J end by 0 bases, with 13 bases between. TCR beta CDR3 sequences were amplified from RNA transcripts. First-round RT-PCR of the TCR CDR3 relied on the HTBI primer set. TCRdb itself ran the multiplex PCR reads through MiXCR, one entry per CDR3 protein. The table records under 500,000 distinct CDR3 sequences, more than 12% of them present only once. The receptor was isolated from a man aged 50-60 years with Graves' ophthalmopathy. The chain is built from TRBV12-3 or TRBV12-4 and TRBJ2-6; D remains ambiguous. The sequencing input was blood. The CDR3 DNA sequence: TGTGCCAGCAGTTCTCCAGGTTTGAGCTCTGGGGCCAACGTCCTGACTTTC. Its protein product is CASSSPGLSSGANVLTF.